This T cell receptor beta chain was sequenced during a study of beta chain features in type 1 diabetes. cDNA synthesis used the whole RNA isolate, giving expressed TCRB sequences. Using immunoSEQ multiplex PCR, the repertoire was profiled, and TCRdb retains in-frame clones only, with some absent. The repertoire holds around 350,000 clones, roughly an eighth seen once, with approximately 0.015% in the top ten. This clone was counted only a few times. The antigen remains undetermined. CDR3 length: 15 residues. Trimming took 2 bases from V and 1 from J, leaving 12 bases between them. Germline V CDR1 and CDR2: SGHNT, YYREEE (reference sequence). Findings and caveats of the study: Type 1 diabetes patients showed fewer insertions and more deletions at VDJ junctions.

V usage is TRBV5-4 and J usage is TRBJ1-1; D unclear. This receptor was taken from a man younger than 35 in good health. Sequenced sample: naive CD4+ T cells from blood. The CDR3 sequence is CASSFLEGENTEAFF. The CDR3 coding sequence is TGTGCCAGCAGCTTCCTGGAGGGAGAGAACACTGAAGCTTTCTTT.